The clone carrying this TCR beta chain was counted between two and nine times. Its antigen remains unknown. TCRdb reprocessed the 5' RACE reads via MiXCR and lists one record per CDR3 protein. The sample lists around 250,000 distinct CDR3 sequences, 15% to 20% occurring once. This sample was included in a study of CD8 T cells in ankylosing spondylitis. Study-level results: Certain motif variants had earlier appeared in reactive arthritis synovial fluid and blood. As reported, disease-linked clones showed significant enrichment in matched ankylosing spondylitis synovial fluid.

This CDR3 has 16 amino acids. V was trimmed by 4 bases and J by 2 bases, leaving 17 bases between them. Looked up from germline, CDR1 is SGHRS and CDR2 is YFSETQ. The clonotype was recovered from a male donor with ankylosing spondylitis or in good health (not recorded which). The chain joins TRBV5-1 to TRBJ2-3; possibly TRBD2 for D (6 bases). The sequenced sample consisted of blood, either unsorted or a sorted T cell fraction (not recorded which). The CDR3 here is CASSLWGLEVTDTQYF. The CDR3 nucleotides read TGCGCCAGCAGCCTCTGGGGACTCGAAGTCACAGATACGCAGTATTTT.